This record covers a single TCR beta chain. Which antigen it targets is not known. Base qualities are missing; no much larger clone stands one base away. The CDR3 regions of human TCRbeta chains were analyzed by immunosequencing. The source study handled its data this way. Repertoire TCRs were checked for matches against a reference library of SARS-CoV-2-specific TCRs that had been generated using the MIRA antigen-specificity platform. Breadth was defined as the fraction of unique TCRs that were SARS-CoV-2-associated. Depth was defined as the fraction of total T cells that were SARS-CoV-2-associated. Using the MIRA data, each spike-specific TCR was assigned both to the spike region to which the TCR was reactive and to a CD4 or CD8 class. Log10-transformed breadth and depth values were compared by one-way ANOVA with Sidak's multiple comparisons tests. Drawn from immuneACCESS, this table holds only the in-frame rearrangements with V and J called that TCRdb kept. Clones are partly lost; checked studies trace under half to an unresolved V gene and leave the rest unexplained. V, J and clone size were drawn from that table, and D and trimming were deduced from the DNA. This sample has roughly 86,000 clones in its table, and more than 80% of those were observed once. The leading ten clones occupy roughly 29% of the sample.

This sample is part of a study of T cell responses to AZD1222 COVID-19 vaccine (dated by TCRdb to the early 2020s). At the level of the whole study: Because spike-specific TCR depth and breadth did not differ between the two schedules, AZD1222 recipients who got a second dose at roughly 4 weeks were pooled with those who got a second dose at roughly 12 weeks. A total of more than 230 trial participants underwent TCR sequencing, of whom roughly 210 had received two doses of AZD1222 and 26 had received two doses of the MenACWY control vaccine. Trial participants were enrolled by age into 18-55, 56-69 and 70-plus year subgroups, with roughly 150, 30 and 60 TCR-sequenced participants respectively.

The CDR3 measures 18 amino acids from cysteine to phenylalanine. CDR3 DNA is the only sequence kept; it has 54 bases, read in frame from the first base. The germline ends are 24 bases apart after V is trimmed by 4 bases and J by 4 bases. As encoded in the germline V gene, CDR1 is SGHRS while CDR2 is YFSETQ. Overall study results and their limits: Conclusions about previously exposed vaccinees are limited, since just a handful of AZD1222 recipients were seropositive for SARS-CoV-2 at baseline. In the small 56-69-year group, the increase in depth fell short of significance, most likely because of low power. Because no samples from the day 14 peak response were available, repertoires could be characterized only after the peak T cell response. CD4 TCRs associated with the vaccine covered the entire spike protein, and the dominant responses were in regions 160-218 and 743-854. Epitopes outside the regions mutated in the B.1.351 and B.1.1.7 variants were reportedly recognized by nearly half of the unique spike-specific TCRs. A significant rise in spike-specific TCR breadth and depth was observed after two AZD1222 doses relative to day 0 and relative to MenACWY recipients. Participants were mostly white British and included more females than males, and it was suggested by the authors that clonal diversity may have been underestimated.

Read against the paper, the sample's time point label means: baseline before first vaccination. Samples from vaccinated people were obtained from the UK trials COV001 and COV002, which included a single-blind randomized controlled phase 2/3 trial of AZD1222 (ChAdOx1 nCoV-19) in healthy adults. For TCRbeta chain sequencing, PBMC samples from trial participants were taken at day 0 and at day 28 after the second dose. The receptor was derived from an adult in good health. The chain is made from TRBV5-1 and TRBJ1-5, and perhaps TRBD1 as D gene, on 5 matching bases. This specimen was peripheral blood, taken on day 0 of AZD1222 vaccination. The CDR3 corresponds to CASSVGPGRTPENQPQHF. In nucleotides, the sequence is TGCGCCAGCAGCGTGGGGCCAGGGCGAACCCCCGAGAATCAGCCCCAGCATTTT.